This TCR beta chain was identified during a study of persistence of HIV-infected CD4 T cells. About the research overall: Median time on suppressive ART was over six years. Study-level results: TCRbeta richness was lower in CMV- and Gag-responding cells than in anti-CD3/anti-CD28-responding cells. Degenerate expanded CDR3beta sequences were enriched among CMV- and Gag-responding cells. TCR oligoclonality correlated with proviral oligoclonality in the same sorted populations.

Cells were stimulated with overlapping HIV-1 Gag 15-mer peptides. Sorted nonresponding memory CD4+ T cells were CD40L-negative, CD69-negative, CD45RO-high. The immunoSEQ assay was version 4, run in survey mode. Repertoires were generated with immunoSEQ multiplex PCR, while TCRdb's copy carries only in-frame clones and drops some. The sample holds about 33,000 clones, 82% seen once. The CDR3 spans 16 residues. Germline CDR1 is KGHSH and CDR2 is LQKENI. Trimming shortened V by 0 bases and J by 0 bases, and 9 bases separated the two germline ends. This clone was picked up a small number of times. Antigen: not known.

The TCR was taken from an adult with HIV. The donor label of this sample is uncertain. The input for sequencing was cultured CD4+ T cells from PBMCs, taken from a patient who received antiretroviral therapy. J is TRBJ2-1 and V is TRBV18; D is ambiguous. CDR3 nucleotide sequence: TGTGCCAGCTCACCACCTGACCGTAGCTCCTACAATGAGCAGTTCTTC. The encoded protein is CASSPPDRSSYNEQFF.